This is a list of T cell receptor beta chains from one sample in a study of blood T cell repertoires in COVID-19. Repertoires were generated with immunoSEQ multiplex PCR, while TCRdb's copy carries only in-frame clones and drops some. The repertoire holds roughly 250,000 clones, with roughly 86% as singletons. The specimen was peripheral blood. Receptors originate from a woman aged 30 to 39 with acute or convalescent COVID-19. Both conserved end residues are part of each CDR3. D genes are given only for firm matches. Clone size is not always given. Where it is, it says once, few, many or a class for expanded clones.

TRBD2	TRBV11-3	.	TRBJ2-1	TGTGCCAGCAGCTTAGAAGCGGGAACCAACAATGAGCAGTTCTTC	CASSLEAGTNNEQFF
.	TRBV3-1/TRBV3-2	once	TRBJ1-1	TGTGCCAGCAGCCTAATGAACACTGAAGCTTTCTTT	CASSLMNTEAFF
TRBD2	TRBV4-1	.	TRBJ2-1	TGCGCCAGCAGCCAACCTACTAGCGGGAGTATCAATGAGCAGTTCTTC	CASSQPTSGSINEQFF
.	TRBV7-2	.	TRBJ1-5	TGTGCCAGCAGTTACAGGGACAATCAGCCCCAGCATTTT	CASSYRDNQPQHF
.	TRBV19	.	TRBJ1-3	TGTGCCAGTAGTATAGCAGAGGGCCGATACTCTGGAAACACCATATATTTT	CASSIAEGRYSGNTIYF
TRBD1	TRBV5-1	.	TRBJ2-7	TGCGCCAGCAGCACGGGACAGATCTACGAGCAGTACTTC	CASSTGQIYEQYF
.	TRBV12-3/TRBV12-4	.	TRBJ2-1	TGTGCCAGCAGTTTATACAGTGGGAATGAGCAGTTCTTC	CASSLYSGNEQFF
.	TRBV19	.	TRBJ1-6	TGTGCCAGTAGTATAGAGTTGACAGCCTGGGGATCACCCCTCCACTTT	CASSIELTAWGSPLHF
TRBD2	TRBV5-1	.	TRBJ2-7	TGCGCCAGCAGCTTCACTAGCGGGAGTGGCTACGAGCAGTACTTC	CASSFTSGSGYEQYF
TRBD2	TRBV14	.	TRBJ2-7	TGTGCCAGCAGCCGCCCACTAGCGGGAGGTGACGAGCAGTACTTC	CASSRPLAGGDEQYF
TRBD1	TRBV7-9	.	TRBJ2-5	TGTGCCAGCAGCTTAGAGAGGCAGGGGGATGAGACCCAGTACTTC	CASSLERQGDETQYF
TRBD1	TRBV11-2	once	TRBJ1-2	TGTGCCAGCAGCCTAACCCGCGACAGGGATGGCTACACCTTC	CASSLTRDRDGYTF
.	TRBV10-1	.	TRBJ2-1	TGCGCCAGCATCACGGTCACCCTAACCTACAATGAGCAGTTCTTC	CASITVTLTYNEQFF
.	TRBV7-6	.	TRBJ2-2	TGTGCCAGCAGCTTCGGCCAAGGGGACACCGGGGAGCTGTTTTTT	CASSFGQGDTGELFF
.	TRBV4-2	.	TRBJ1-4	TGTGCCAGCAGCCAAGGGAGGGGTGAAAAACTGTTTTTT	CASSQGRGEKLFF
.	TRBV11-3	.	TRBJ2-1	TGTGCCAGCAACGCTGACAGTCCCTACAATGAGCAGTTCTTC	CASNADSPYNEQFF
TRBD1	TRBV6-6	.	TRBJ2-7	TGTGCCAGCAGTTCCAAGGACAGGGGGACATACGAGCAGTACTTC	CASSSKDRGTYEQYF
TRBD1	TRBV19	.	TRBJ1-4	TGTGCCAGTAGTGTACGGACGGGACAGTATAATGAAAAACTGTTTTTT	CASSVRTGQYNEKLFF
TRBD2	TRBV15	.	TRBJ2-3	TGTGCCACCAGCAGAGATGCGGGAGCCACAGATACGCAGTATTTT	CATSRDAGATDTQYF
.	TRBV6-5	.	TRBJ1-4	TGTGCCAGCAGGGAGTTTGGCGACAATGAAAAACTGTTTTTT	CASREFGDNEKLFF
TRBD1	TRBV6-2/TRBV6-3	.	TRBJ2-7	TGTGCCAGCAGTTACTCGCGAGGGACAGTTACCTACGAGCAGTACTTC	CASSYSRGTVTYEQYF
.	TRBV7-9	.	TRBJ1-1	TGTGCCAGCAGCCCCTCTCGGTATCAGGGTGAAGCTTTCTTT	CASSPSRYQGEAFF
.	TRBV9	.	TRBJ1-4	TGTGCCAGCCCCCCCGGAGGCCGTAATGAAAAACTGTTTTTT	CASPPGGRNEKLFF
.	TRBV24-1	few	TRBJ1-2	TGTGCCACCAGTGCCCCCGACAGGACGTATGGCTACACCTTC	CATSAPDRTYGYTF
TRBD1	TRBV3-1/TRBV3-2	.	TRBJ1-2	TGTGCCAGCAGCCGGCCCGGGACAGGGCGCTATGGCTACACCTTC	CASSRPGTGRYGYTF
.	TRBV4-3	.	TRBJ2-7	TGCGCCAGCAGCCCCGGGGGGACACGATCCTACGAGCAGTACTTC	CASSPGGTRSYEQYF
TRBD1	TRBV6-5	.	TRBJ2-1	TGTGCCAGCAGGGCAGACAGGGTTTCCTACAATGAGCAGTTCTTC	CASRADRVSYNEQFF
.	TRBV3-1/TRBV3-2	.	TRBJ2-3	TGTGCCAGCAGCCAATTTCGGGAGCGGGCAGATACGCAGTATTTT	CASSQFRERADTQYF
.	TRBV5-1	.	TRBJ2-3	TGCGCCAGCGGCACAGGGAGAGATACGCAGTATTTT	CASGTGRDTQYF
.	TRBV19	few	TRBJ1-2	TGTGCCAGTAGTCCTCCTGCCGGGAGCTATGGCTACACCTTC	CASSPPAGSYGYTF
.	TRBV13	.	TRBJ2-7	TGTGCCAGCAGCTTATTTGCGGGGAACGAGCAGTACTTC	CASSLFAGNEQYF
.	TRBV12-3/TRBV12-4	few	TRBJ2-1	TGTGCCAGCAGTTTGGAGAATGAGCAGTTCTTC	CASSLENEQFF
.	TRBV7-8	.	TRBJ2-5	TGTGCCAGCAGCTTATGGAACAGCCAACAAGAGACCCAGTACTTC	CASSLWNSQQETQYF
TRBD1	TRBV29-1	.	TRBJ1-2	TGCAGCGTTGTCGGTAGGGAAGAAGGGGGCATCTATGGCTACACCTTC	CSVVGREEGGIYGYTF
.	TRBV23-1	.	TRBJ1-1	TGCGCCAGCAGTCAATCCAGGGGTACTGAAGCTTTCTTT	CASSQSRGTEAFF
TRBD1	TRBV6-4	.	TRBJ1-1	TGTGCCAGCAGAGGGACAGACATCACTGAAGCTTTCTTT	CASRGTDITEAFF
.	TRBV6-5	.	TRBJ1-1	TGTGCCAGCAGGCCGATAGGGGAAGAAACTGAAGCTTTCTTT	CASRPIGEETEAFF
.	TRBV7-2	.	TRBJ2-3	TGTGCCAGCAGCTTAGCTGGACACACAGATACGCAGTATTTT	CASSLAGHTDTQYF
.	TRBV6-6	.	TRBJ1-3	TGTGCCAGCAGTTACCGGGGATCTGGAAACACCATATATTTT	CASSYRGSGNTIYF
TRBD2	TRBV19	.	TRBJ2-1	TGTGCCAGTAGTATGGGCGGGAGAAGTTACAATGAGCAGTTCTTC	CASSMGGRSYNEQFF
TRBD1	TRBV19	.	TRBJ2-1	TGTGCCAGTAGTATCGGACAGGGTCTTTACAATGAGCAGTTCTTC	CASSIGQGLYNEQFF
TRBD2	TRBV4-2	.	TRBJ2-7	TGTGCCAGCAGCCCCTTCTTAGCGGGTGAGCAGTACTTC	CASSPFLAGEQYF
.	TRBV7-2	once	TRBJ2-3	TGTGCCAGCAGCTCAAAAGATACGCAGTATTTT	CASSSKDTQYF
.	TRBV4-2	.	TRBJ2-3	TGTGCCAGCAGCCAAGATCGAGGGGGAGCCACAGATACGCAGTATTTT	CASSQDRGGATDTQYF
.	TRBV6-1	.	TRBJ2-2	TGTGCCAGCAGTGATGGGGCCGCGAACACCGGGGAGCTGTTTTTT	CASSDGAANTGELFF
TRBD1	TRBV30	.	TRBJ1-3	TGTGCCTGCTCTTTCCGGGACAGGGGAAACACCATATATTTT	CACSFRDRGNTIYF
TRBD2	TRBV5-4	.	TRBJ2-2	TGTGCCAGCAGCTTGATTCCGGGAGGGCCCACCGGGGAGCTGTTTTTT	CASSLIPGGPTGELFF
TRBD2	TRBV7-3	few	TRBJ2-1	TGTGCCAGCAGCTTCGACGGCGGGAGGGCCGAGGGTGAGCAGTTCTTC	CASSFDGGRAEGEQFF
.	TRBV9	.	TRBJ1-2	TGTGCCAGCAGCCCTCGGAAGGGAGGGAACTCCTATGGCTACACCTTC	CASSPRKGGNSYGYTF
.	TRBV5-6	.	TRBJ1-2	TGTGCCAGCAGCTTGGCGGCACCAAGCGGGGGCTACACCTTC	CASSLAAPSGGYTF
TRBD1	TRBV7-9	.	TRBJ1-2	TGTGCCAGCAGCTTAGCTGACAGGGTAGGGGGATACTATGGCTACACCTTC	CASSLADRVGGYYGYTF
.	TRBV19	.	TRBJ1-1	TGTGCCAGTAGTAGAGGAAAACAGGGCGCCATGAACACTGAAGCTTTCTTT	CASSRGKQGAMNTEAFF
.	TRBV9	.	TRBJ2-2	TGTGCCAGCAGCCCCGATCCCGGGTCCAATACCGGGGAGCTGTTTTTT	CASSPDPGSNTGELFF